Shown below are 19 T cell receptor beta chains from a single sample sequenced in a study of control samples from healthy donors and cancer patients (dated by TCRdb to 2018 to 2021). The library was produced with the immunoSEQ multiplex PCR assay. The table comes from immuneACCESS by way of TCRdb, which keeps in-frame sequences with V and J called. Part of the clones is missing from these tables; in studies checked, under half for an unresolved V gene and the rest for unknown reasons. The sample includes 150,000 to 160,000 clones, with 93% observed a single time. About 2.4% of the sample belongs to the ten largest clones. Input material: blood. The source is a man aged 50 to 59 in good health.

The gene calls are TRBV28 and TRBJ2-3; D could derive from TRBD1 or TRBD2 (6 bases each). V gave up 7 bases and J gave up 4 bases, with 15 bases separating them. Germline V gene lookup returns CDR1 MDHEN and CDR2 SYDVKM. The CDR3 loop spans 14 amino acids. The CDR3 is CASTGGALADTQYF. The CDR3 coding sequence is TGTGCCAGCACCGGGGGCGCATTGGCAGATACGCAGTATTTT.

The chain joins TRBV5-1 to TRBJ2-1; 11 bases fit TRBD1. Germline V gene lookup returns CDR1 SGHRS and CDR2 YFSETQ. This CDR3 region has 16 residues. V shed 0 bases, J shed 8 bases, and the junction held 7 bases outside the gene matches. Written as DNA, the CDR3 is TGCGCCAGCAGCTTGGCAAGGACAGGGGGCGTGGATGAGCAGTTCTTC. Translation gives CASSLARTGGVDEQFF.

This sequence joins TRBV7-2 and TRBJ2-3, with 9 bases fitting TRBD2. Germline trimming cut 4 bases from V and 9 bases from J; bases unmatched to any gene: 5. There are 13 residues in the CDR3. CDR1 and CDR2 (germline): SGHTA, FQGNSA. CDR3 residues: CASSSGLARTQYF. The DNA for the CDR3 is TGTGCCAGCAGCTCGGGACTAGCACGGACGCAGTATTTT.

The chain employs TRBV9 and TRBJ1-3, with unresolved D. Germline-derived CDR1 and CDR2 are SGDLS and YYNGEE. CDR3 length: 17 residues. V was shortened by 0 bases and J by 0 bases, with 13 bases between the two germline ends. The CDR3 protein is CASSVGGDPFSGNTIYF. CDR3 DNA: TGTGCCAGCAGCGTAGGAGGCGACCCTTTCTCTGGAAACACCATATATTTT.

The chain is built from TRBV19 and TRBJ2-1; no clear D. With 3 bases removed from V and 4 bases from J, the gap between germline ends came to 7 bases. This CDR3 contains 13 residues. Germline V gives CDR1 LNHDA, CDR2 SQIVND (reference sequence). CDR3 residues: CASSIKGYNEQFF. The CDR3 nucleotides are TGTGCCAGTAGTATCAAGGGTTACAATGAGCAGTTCTTC.

The genes are TRBV4-1 and TRBJ1-6; 9 bases match TRBD1. V lost 4 bases, J lost 9 bases, and 10 bases stayed unmatched. The V gene's germline CDR1 is MGHRA and CDR2 YSYEKL. The CDR3 spans 16 residues. Here the CDR3 DNA reads TGCGCCAGCAGCCTCCATCCGGGACAGGGAGCTTCACCCCTCCACTTT. This translates into CASSLHPGQGASPLHF.

This chain links TRBV11-3 with TRBJ2-1, with no clear D. From germline, CDR1 is SGHNT and CDR2 YENEEA. Trimming removed 8 bases from V and 4 bases from J, with 12 bases in between. The CDR3 is 13 amino acids. CDR3 protein: CASGPPGYNEQFF. The CDR3 DNA sequence: TGTGCCAGCGGCCCCCCCGGGTACAATGAGCAGTTCTTC.

The rearrangement uses TRBV30 and TRBJ1-4, with 8 positions matching TRBD1. The CDR3 is made up of 17 amino acids. The germline V gene encodes CDR1 GTSNPN and CDR2 SVGIG (reference sequence). With 2 bases clipped from V and 0 bases from J, the junction kept 8 bases outside the gene matches. CDR3 nucleotide sequence: TGTGCCTGGAGTACCGGACAGGGAAAAGCAACTAATGAAAAACTGTTTTTT. Its translation is CAWSTGQGKATNEKLFF.

The V gene is TRBV18, the J gene TRBJ2-7; D is unclear. The V gene lost 3 bases and the J gene lost 4 bases, with 10 bases spanning the gap. Per the germline V gene, CDR1 is KGHSH and CDR2 is LQKENI. The CDR3 has 13 residues. The CDR3 nucleotides read TGTGCCAGCTCACCCTACGCTGAGTACGAGCAGTACTTC. Its protein product is CASSPYAEYEQYF.

The rearrangement joins TRBV10-3 to TRBJ2-7; TRBD2 might be the D (5 bases). Looked up from germline, CDR1 is ENHRY and CDR2 is SYGVKD. Trimming took 5 bases from V and 1 from J, leaving 21 bases between them. The CDR3 has 17 residues. In DNA, the CDR3 is TGTGCCATCAGTACCTCCAATACAGCGGTAGGGTCCTACGAGCAGTACTTC. Amino acids: CAISTSNTAVGSYEQYF.

A single count supports this clone. The chain links TRBV10-3 to TRBJ1-1; the D gene is possibly TRBD1 (6 bases). Germline lookup yields CDR1 ENHRY and CDR2 SYGVKD. This CDR3 spans 16 amino acids. Trimming cost V 4 bases and J 1 base, with 16 bases left between them. The CDR3 region has the DNA TGTGCCATCAGTGGGAGGGACACTAAGGGGAACACTGAAGCTTTCTTT. It encodes CAISGRDTKGNTEAFF.

This clone was recorded only once. This chain links TRBV24-1 with TRBJ2-1; 12 bases map to TRBD2. With V trimmed by 3 bases and J by 10 bases, 3 bases remained unmatched. The V gene's germline CDR1 is KGHDR and CDR2 SFDVKD. This CDR3 contains 14 residues. CDR3 DNA sequence: TGTGCCACCAGTGATGAGGGACTAGCGGGCGAGCAGTTCTTC. Its translation is CATSDEGLAGEQFF.

The chain carries TRBV19 and TRBJ1-3; D is possibly TRBD1 (5 bases). The CDR3 loop spans 18 amino acids. V dropped 7 bases and J dropped 0 bases, with 22 bases sitting between them. In germline, CDR1 is LNHDA, CDR2 SQIVND (reference sequence). The CDR3 spells CASTKVGTAGVSGNTIYF. DNA of the CDR3: TGTGCCAGTACGAAGGTAGGGACGGCTGGCGTCTCTGGAAACACCATATATTTT. The whole variable domain, filled in from reference TRBV19 and TRBJ1-3, reads DGGITQSPKYLFRKEGQNVTLSCEQNLNHDAMYWYRQDPGQGLRLIYYSQIVNDFQKGDIAEGYSVSREKKESFPLTVTSAQKNPTAFYLCASTKVGTAGVSGNTIYFGEGSWLTVV.

The chain is built from TRBV5-1 and TRBJ2-5; D is possibly TRBD2 (6 bases). Trimming took 0 bases from V and 2 from J, leaving 11 bases between them. The CDR3 contains 15 residues. Germline values: CDR1 SGHRS, CDR2 YFSETQ. The CDR3 loop is CASSLVGLSQETQYF. CDR3 bases: TGCGCCAGCAGCTTGGTAGGACTATCACAAGAGACCCAGTACTTC.

This clone was counted between two and nine times. The chain combines TRBV27 with TRBJ1-2; 7 bases are shared with TRBD1. The length of the CDR3 is 15 residues. Unmatched junction bases numbered 9, after V lost 4 bases and J lost 4 bases. Germline V gene sequence: CDR1 MNHEY, CDR2 SMNVEV (reference sequence). In nucleotides, the CDR3 is TGTGCCAGCAGTTATAACAGGGGTTTAATCTATGGCTACACCTTC. This codes for CASSYNRGLIYGYTF.

This clone was recorded only once. V is TRBV29-1 and J is TRBJ2-7, with D possibly matching TRBD2 (6 bases). Germline V gene data show CDR1 as SQVTM and CDR2 as ANQGSEA. Trimming stripped 0 bases from V and 5 bases from J, with 11 bases between. The CDR3 has 13 amino acids. The CDR3 region has the DNA TGCAGCGTTGAAGATCGGGGGTCCAACGAGCAGTACTTC. Its translation is CSVEDRGSNEQYF.

This chain uses TRBV5-1 with TRBJ2-6; D gene ambiguous. V dropped 1 base and J dropped 0 bases, with 5 bases sitting between them. The CDR3 loop spans 15 amino acids. CDR1 is SGHRS, CDR2 YFSETQ, per germline. The CDR3 here is CASSLFGSGANVLTF. CDR3 DNA sequence: TGCGCCAGCAGCTTGTTCGGCTCTGGGGCCAACGTCCTGACTTTC.

The chain combines TRBV5-1 with TRBJ2-2; 9 bases align to TRBD1. The CDR3 consists of 18 residues. V was pared by 1 base and J by 6 bases, with 13 bases of the junction left unmatched. Germline V lookup: CDR1 SGHRS, CDR2 YFSETQ. DNA of the CDR3: TGCGCCAGCAGCTTGACAACCGGCACGGGACAGGGCTCCGGGGAGCTGTTTTTT. Residues: CASSLTTGTGQGSGELFF.

The chain employs TRBV5-8 and TRBJ2-4; TRBD1 is a possible D gene (5 bases). Germline-derived CDR1 and CDR2 are SGHTS and YDEGEE. The V end was cut by 4 bases, the J end by 3 bases, with 14 bases between. The length of the CDR3 is 15 residues. The CDR3 DNA reads as TGTGCCAGCAGCGTAAGGGGCTTCGGCAAAAACATTCAGTACTTC. Its protein is CASSVRGFGKNIQYF. The whole variable domain, filled in from reference TRBV5-8 and TRBJ2-4, reads EAGVTQSPTHLIKTRGQQATLRCSPISGHTSVYWYQQALGLGLQFLLWYDEGEERNRGNFPPRFSGRQFPNYSSELNVNALELEDSALYLCASSVRGFGKNIQYFGAGTRLSVL.